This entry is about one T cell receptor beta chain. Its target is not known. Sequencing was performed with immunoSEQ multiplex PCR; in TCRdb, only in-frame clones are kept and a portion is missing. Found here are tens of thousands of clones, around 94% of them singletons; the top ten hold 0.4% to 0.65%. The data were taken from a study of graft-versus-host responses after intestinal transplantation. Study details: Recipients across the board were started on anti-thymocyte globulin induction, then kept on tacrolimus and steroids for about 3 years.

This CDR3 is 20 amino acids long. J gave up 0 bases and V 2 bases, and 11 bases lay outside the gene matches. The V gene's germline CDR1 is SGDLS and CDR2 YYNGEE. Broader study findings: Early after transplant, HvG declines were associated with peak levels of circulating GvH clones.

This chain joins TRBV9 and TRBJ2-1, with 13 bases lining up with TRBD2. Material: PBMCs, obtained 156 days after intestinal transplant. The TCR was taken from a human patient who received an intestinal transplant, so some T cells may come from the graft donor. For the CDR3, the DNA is TGTGCCAGCAGCGTGGGACTAGCGGGATATATCCCCAGCTCCTACAATGAGCAGTTCTTC. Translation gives CASSVGLAGYIPSSYNEQFF.